The 8 T cell receptor beta chains given below trace back to one sample, sequenced in a study of Graves' ophthalmopathy and Graves' hyperthyroidism listed by TCRdb under 2018. The instrument was an Illumina HiSeq 2000. For repertoire sequencing, the TCR beta CDR3 regions were amplified from RNA transcripts. The first round was an RT-PCR using HTBI primers with the Qiagen OneStep RT-PCR kit, and this first round was followed by a second-round multiplex PCR, then size selection and purification. Using fastp at Q25 and MiXCR, TCRdb reprocessed the public reads and kept productive beta chains. Each entry merges the rows of one CDR3 protein and shows their most common DNA and genes. The sample table shows about 1.1 million distinct CDR3 sequences, and about two fifths are seen once. Over 8.5% of the sample is taken by the ten largest. Specimen: peripheral blood or thyroid tissue (not recorded which). Receptor source: an adult man with Graves' hyperthyroidism.

This clonotype occurred many times. The chain couples TRBV10-3 to TRBJ2-7; perhaps D is TRBD1 or TRBD2 (5 bases each). CDR1 is ENHRY, CDR2 SYGVKD, per germline. The V gene lost 6 bases and the J gene lost 1 base, with 10 bases spanning the gap. The CDR3 contains 13 residues. DNA of the CDR3: TGTGCCATCAGACGGGACGAATCCTACGAGCAGTACTTC. Translated: CAIRRDESYEQYF.

In this sample, this clonotype turned up many times. V gene TRBV5-4 combines with J gene TRBJ2-5, with a possible D match to TRBD1 (5 bases). V lost 0 bases and J 3 bases, leaving 12 bases between the germline ends. The germline gives CDR1 SGHNT, CDR2 YYREEE (reference sequence). The CDR3 is 15 residues long. The CDR3 here is CASSLDGSDKETQYF. CDR3 nucleotides: TGTGCCAGCAGCTTGGATGGGTCGGACAAAGAGACCCAGTACTTC.

This clonotype occurred many times. This rearrangement joins TRBV10-3 to TRBJ2-2; 7 bases line up with TRBD2. Germline V gene lookup returns CDR1 ENHRY and CDR2 SYGVKD. This CDR3 has 15 residues. With V trimmed by 5 bases and J by 0 bases, 3 bases remained unmatched. This chain's CDR3 is CAISRLAANTGELFF. The DNA for the CDR3 is TGTGCCATCAGTAGACTAGCAGCGAACACCGGGGAGCTGTTTTTT.

This clonotype was seen a single time. The V call is TRBV25-1, the J call TRBJ1-1, with a possible D match to TRBD1 (6 bases). V was pared by 8 bases and J by 0 bases, with 16 bases between. The CDR3 contains 15 residues. Germline CDR1 reads MGHDK; CDR2 reads SYGVNS. DNA for the CDR3: TGTGCCAGCGTTGAGGTGGGACACTTGAACACTGAAGCTTTCTTT. Translated, it gives CASVEVGHLNTEAFF.

This clonotype was picked up many times. V gene TRBV4-1 combines with J gene TRBJ1-2, with 11 bases fitting TRBD1. J was trimmed by 5 bases and V by 0 bases; bases with no gene match: 5. The CDR3 runs 16 residues. Germline V CDR1 and CDR2: MGHRA, YSYEKL. The CDR3: CASSQDLGTGGYGYTF. For the CDR3, the DNA is TGCGCCAGCAGCCAAGATCTCGGGACAGGGGGTTATGGCTACACCTTC.

This rearrangement joins TRBV20-1 to TRBJ2-5; the match to TRBD1 covers 9 bases. The CDR3 sequence is 15 residues long. With V trimmed by 3 bases and J by 9 bases, 14 bases remained unmatched. CDR1 is DFQATT, CDR2 SNEGSKA, per germline (reference sequence). CDR3 nucleotide sequence: TGCAGTGCTAGTCCCCGACAGGGGGTAAGGCAGCCCCAGTACTTC. Translation gives CSASPRQGVRQPQYF.

This clonotype has ten or more counts. The rearrangement uses TRBV7-8 and TRBJ1-6; weak D call: TRBD1 (5 bases). The CDR3 contains 18 residues. Trimming took 1 base from V and 6 from J, leaving 19 bases between them. CDR1 and CDR2 (germline): SGHVS, FQNEAQ. As DNA, the CDR3 is TGTGCCAGCAGCTTAGTTTTACGGGCCGGGGCGACTAATTCACCCCTCCACTTT. Its protein is CASSLVLRAGATNSPLHF. The full variable domain, in which reference TRBV7-8 and TRBJ1-6 provide the parts outside the CDR3, is GAGVSQSPRYKVAKRGQDVALRCDPISGHVSLFWYQQALGQGPEFLTYFQNEAQLDKSGLPSDRFFAERPEGSVSTLKIQRTQQEDSAVYLCASSLVLRAGATNSPLHFGNGTRLTVT.

This clonotype occurred once. This chain uses TRBV10-3 with TRBJ1-3; perhaps TRBD1 as D (5 bases). The CDR3 has 15 residues. CDR1 ENHRY and CDR2 SYGVKD come from the germline V gene. V gave up 0 bases and J gave up 5 bases, with 11 bases separating them. In nucleotides, the CDR3 is TGTGCCATCAGTGAGTCTTTTGGGACTCGAAACACCATATATTTT. This gives the protein CAISESFGTRNTIYF.